These T cell receptor beta chains were read from a single sample in a study of blood T cells in healthy people across ages. TCRdb analysed the 5' RACE reads with MiXCR anew, one entry per CDR3 protein. The profile shows roughly 1.5 million distinct CDR3 sequences, about 42% of them singletons. What was sequenced was blood. The receptors were gathered from a woman between 18 and 29 years old in good health. Both conserved end residues are part of each CDR3. The order of the fields is V gene, CDR3 protein.

V gene: TRBV20-1
CDR3 protein: CKAAAHYEQFF

V gene: TRBV23-1
CDR3 protein: CASSQSYRDGQETQYF

V gene: TRBV7-2
CDR3 protein: CASRSNTDTQYF

V gene: TRBV3-1
CDR3 protein: CASSSRDNNSPLHF

V gene: TRBV20-1
CDR3 protein: CSAEPRIGNQPQHF

V gene: TRBV12-3/TRBV12-4
CDR3 protein: CASGQYTQYF

V gene: TRBV27
CDR3 protein: CASNSRGLEQFF

V gene: TRBV4-1
CDR3 protein: CASSHRDGPSGANVLTF

V gene: TRBV12-3/TRBV12-4
CDR3 protein: CASSPGTSGGEAQYF

V gene: TRBV6-2/TRBV6-3
CDR3 protein: CASSWRTSADLSAEQYF

V gene: TRBV6-2/TRBV6-3
CDR3 protein: CASLKTGWETQYF

V gene: TRBV12-3/TRBV12-4
CDR3 protein: CASSPSPHEQYF

V gene: TRBV20-1
CDR3 protein: CSATSDRYAEAFF

V gene: TRBV20-1
CDR3 protein: CSAPRAGRLAYEQYF

V gene: TRBV29-1
CDR3 protein: CSVAANYGHTF

V gene: TRBV7-2
CDR3 protein: CASSLVGLAGIDTQYF

V gene: TRBV20-1
CDR3 protein: CSAREGRRSSYEQYF

V gene: TRBV12-3/TRBV12-4
CDR3 protein: CASTYRGAGQPQHF

V gene: TRBV5-6
CDR3 protein: CASSLYRGQGFTEAFF

V gene: TRBV20-1
CDR3 protein: CSARDWGQGSDEQFF

V gene: TRBV27
CDR3 protein: CASSFDRTRHTEAFF

V gene: TRBV20-1
CDR3 protein: CSARRIAGEYNEQFF

V gene: TRBV3-1
CDR3 protein: CASTRGRAGYTF

V gene: TRBV7-9
CDR3 protein: CASRLPYRGPNEKLFF

V gene: TRBV7-6
CDR3 protein: CASSLAATSYEQYF

V gene: TRBV6-6
CDR3 protein: CASSYPLAAQYF

V gene: TRBV10-3
CDR3 protein: CAISERTSGTETQYF

V gene: TRBV6-2/TRBV6-3
CDR3 protein: CASSSAGTQYF

V gene: TRBV27
CDR3 protein: CASSLRGGNGYYEQYF

V gene: TRBV11-2
CDR3 protein: CASSFGPGLLSTDTQYF

V gene: TRBV4-1
CDR3 protein: CASSRGQGDTEAFF

V gene: TRBV10-3
CDR3 protein: CAIRQEDQRLGYGYTF

V gene: TRBV12-3/TRBV12-4
CDR3 protein: CASSFSGGLCEQYF

V gene: TRBV9
CDR3 protein: CASSSTGTPNTGELFF

V gene: TRBV6-6
CDR3 protein: CASSYSGVISYEQYF

V gene: TRBV20-1
CDR3 protein: CSAREPGGNEKLFF

V gene: TRBV12-5
CDR3 protein: CASGLTSMDTQYF

V gene: TRBV7-3
CDR3 protein: CASSLTGGPANYGYTF

V gene: TRBV20-1
CDR3 protein: CSAPRFRAGADTQYF

V gene: TRBV2
CDR3 protein: CASSDRHDTDTQYF